The 30 T cell receptor beta chains reported below all come from one sample, sequenced in a study of shared clonotypes between healthy human individuals. Here immunoSEQ multiplex PCR was the method, and the copy in TCRdb shows in-frame clones only, minus some. This sample has approximately 480,000 clones; roughly 79% occur once, and the top ten carry approximately 12%. Sequencing was done on a sample of PBMCs. The receptors stem from a woman aged 35 to 49 in good health. Some clones in this sample may be carry-over from other donors' samples.

The chain couples TRBV2 to TRBJ2-3, with 8 nucleotides matching TRBD2. The CDR3 is 14 residues long. V was clipped by 7 bases and J by 2 bases; unmatched bases: 5. Germline V gene lookup returns CDR1 SNHLY and CDR2 FYNNEI. The CDR3, as DNA: TGTGCCAGCAACCTGCGGGAGGTCACAGATACGCAGTATTTT. It translates to CASNLREVTDTQYF.

Remarks on this clone: Additional DNA sequences in this sample encode the identical CDR3. V usage is TRBV5-1 and J usage is TRBJ1-1, with 10 bases identical to TRBD1. Germline CDR1 reads SGHRS; CDR2 reads YFSETQ. This CDR3 region has 14 residues. V lost 4 bases and J lost 1; bases outside the gene matches: 1. In DNA form, the CDR3 reads TGCGCCAGCAGCCGGGACAGGGGGAACACTGAAGCTTTCTTT. This codes for CASSRDRGNTEAFF. The variable domain in full, completed from reference TRBV5-1 and TRBJ1-1, reads KAGVTQTPRYLIKTRGQQVTLSCSPISGHRSVSWYQQTPGQGLQFLFEYFSETQRNKGNFPGRFSGRQFSNSRSEMNVSTLELGDSALYLCASSRDRGNTEAFFGQGTRLTVV.

The chain has TRBV6-1 and TRBJ2-7; TRBD1 matches 10 bases. Trimming removed 1 base from V and 0 bases from J; junction bases left unmatched: 3. This CDR3 has 16 amino acids. CDR1 and CDR2 from the germline V gene are MNHNS and SASEGT. In DNA, the CDR3 is TGTGCCAGCAGTGAAGGGACAGGGGGGGGCTCCTACGAGCAGTACTTC. It translates to CASSEGTGGGSYEQYF.

The V call is TRBV7-8, the J call TRBJ2-3; D call uncertain. Germline loops: CDR1 SGHVS, CDR2 FQNEAQ. The germline V and J ends were trimmed by 0 bases and 4 bases, with 5 bases remaining between them. The CDR3 is made up of 13 amino acids. CDR3 amino acids: CASSLAGADTQYF. The CDR3 DNA is TGTGCCAGCAGCTTAGCCGGTGCAGATACGCAGTATTTT.

J is TRBJ1-4 and V is TRBV28; D is unresolved. Germline loops: CDR1 MDHEN, CDR2 SYDVKM. Trimming pared 3 bases from V and 7 bases from J, leaving 12 bases between. This CDR3 is 14 amino acids long. The CDR3 DNA reads as TGTGCCAGCAGTTTCGGAGGGAGGACTGAAAAACTGTTTTTT. This codes for CASSFGGRTEKLFF.

J is TRBJ2-5 and V is TRBV2, with TRBD1 identical over 7 bases. The J call may be incorrect, as the DNA end agrees better with TRBJ2-7. The germline CDR1 and CDR2 sequences are SNHLY and FYNNEI. This CDR3 is 14 amino acids long. The CDR3 DNA reads as TGTGCCAGCAGTAGGACAGGAGGACCCTACGAGCAGTACTTC. Translating it yields CASSRTGGPYEQYF.

This clone was seen repeatedly, ten times or more. The gene calls are TRBV6-5 and TRBJ2-1, with unresolved D. This CDR3 contains 14 residues. CDR1 and CDR2 from the germline V gene are MNHEY and SVGAGI. Trimming stripped 6 bases from V and 0 bases from J, with 9 bases between. CDR3 loop: CASSLRVSYNEQFF. The DNA of the CDR3 is TGTGCCAGCAGCCTTAGGGTCTCCTACAATGAGCAGTTCTTC.

The J gene is TRBJ2-6, the V gene TRBV5-6, with D possibly TRBD1 on 6 matching bases. Germline V CDR1 and CDR2: SGHDT, YYEEEE. The CDR3 consists of 19 residues. The V end was cut by 1 base, the J end by 0 bases, with 17 bases between. This CDR3 is CASSLSRGNAYSGANVLTF. The CDR3 DNA is TGTGCCAGCAGCTTGAGCAGGGGCAACGCGTACTCTGGGGCCAACGTCCTGACTTTC.

The rearrangement joins TRBV5-1 to TRBJ2-1; TRBD2 agrees at 7 bases. V shed 1 base and J 6 bases; nucleotides not matched to a gene: 7. This CDR3 region has 15 residues. Germline V lookup: CDR1 SGHRS, CDR2 YFSETQ. The DNA of the CDR3 is TGCGCCAGCAGCTTGAGGCGGGAGAAGGGCAATGAGCAGTTCTTC. Translated, it gives CASSLRREKGNEQFF. The full variable domain, in which reference TRBV5-1 and TRBJ2-1 provide the parts outside the CDR3, is KAGVTQTPRYLIKTRGQQVTLSCSPISGHRSVSWYQQTPGQGLQFLFEYFSETQRNKGNFPGRFSGRQFSNSRSEMNVSTLELGDSALYLCASSLRREKGNEQFFGPGTRLTVL.

This clone came up once. The rearrangement uses TRBV9 and TRBJ1-2; 8 positions agree with TRBD1. Germline V CDR1 and CDR2: SGDLS, YYNGEE. The CDR3 consists of 14 residues. The trim removed 0 bases at V and 4 bases at J, leaving 2 bases unmatched. The CDR3 loop reads CASSVGTGIYGYTF. Written as DNA, the CDR3 is TGTGCCAGCAGCGTAGGGACAGGGATCTATGGCTACACCTTC. The entire variable domain, with the rest obtained from reference TRBV9 and TRBJ1-2, is as follows: DSGVTQTPKHLITATGQRVTLRCSPRSGDLSVYWYQQSLDQGLQFLIQYYNGEERAKGNILERFSAQQFPDLHSELNLSSLELGDSALYFCASSVGTGIYGYTFGSGTRLTVV.

V usage is TRBV28 and J usage is TRBJ2-7, with D possibly TRBD2 on 6 matching bases. CDR1 and CDR2 from the germline V gene are MDHEN and SYDVKM. This CDR3 has 13 amino acids. The chain's CDR3 is CGSGRAGSYEQYF. The CDR3 nucleotides read TGTGGAAGCGGCAGGGCGGGATCCTACGAGCAGTACTTC.

The chain recombines TRBV5-1 with TRBJ2-7, with TRBD2 as a possible D gene (6 bases). The germline V gene has CDR1 SGHRS and CDR2 YFSETQ. This CDR3 is 14 amino acids long. V was shortened by 10 bases and J by 6 bases, with 23 bases between the two germline ends. DNA of the CDR3: TGCGCCGGCAACAACCCCCAGGGAGGAGGCGAGCAGTACTTC. Translated: CAGNNPQGGGEQYF.

This clone was seen a handful of times. The chain recombines TRBV18 with TRBJ2-2; 10 nucleotides match TRBD2. V trimming: 4 bases; J trimming: 4 bases; junction bases outside the gene matches: 6. Germline lookup yields CDR1 KGHSH and CDR2 LQKENI. This CDR3 comprises 16 residues. The DNA for the CDR3 is TGTGCCAGCTCACGTGAGCGGGAGGGCCTCACCGGGGAGCTGTTTTTT. It is translated as CASSREREGLTGELFF. The whole variable domain, remainder taken from reference TRBV18 and TRBJ2-2, is NAGVMQNPRHLVRRRGQEARLRCSPMKGHSHVYWYRQLPEEGLKFMVYLQKENIIDESGMPKERFSAEFPKEGPSILRIQQVVRGDSAAYFCASSREREGLTGELFFGEGSRLTVL.

Comments on this clone: The junction and the germline gene differ at one end; a read error may be behind it. This chain links TRBV6-5 with TRBJ2-2; D possibly corresponds to TRBD2 (6 bases). This CDR3 has 15 amino acids. Germline V gene data show CDR1 as MNHEY and CDR2 as SVGAGI. The CDR3 region is CASSSAGSGTGGLFF. In DNA form, the CDR3 reads TGTGCCAGCAGTTCTGCCGGATCGGGCACCGGGGGGCTGTTTTTT.

A single count supports this clone. In the same sample, other DNA sequences code for this CDR3. This sequence joins TRBV18 and TRBJ1-1; weak D call: TRBD1 (5 bases). The germline V gene has CDR1 KGHSH and CDR2 LQKENI. V dropped 0 bases and J dropped 5 bases, with 10 bases sitting between them. The CDR3 is 14 amino acids. The CDR3 reads CASSPPRAGTEAFF. For the CDR3, the DNA is TGTGCCAGCTCACCACCCAGGGCTGGAACTGAAGCTTTCTTT.

This clone was counted only a few times. The gene calls are TRBV5-5 and TRBJ1-1; D is possibly TRBD1 (6 bases). The CDR3 totals 14 residues. Germline V lookup: CDR1 SGHKS, CDR2 YYEKEE (reference sequence). V lost 4 bases and J lost 1, with 11 bases in between. CDR3 protein: CASSRGHANTEAFF. The CDR3 nucleotides read TGTGCCAGCAGCCGGGGACACGCGAACACTGAAGCTTTCTTT.

As regards this clone: Other DNA sequences in the sample encode the same CDR3. V is TRBV9 and J is TRBJ1-4; tentatively, D is TRBD1 (5 bases). Deletions cut 3 bases from V and 0 bases from J, with 9 bases between. The germline CDR1 and CDR2 sequences are SGDLS and YYNGEE. The CDR3 length is 15 residues. DNA for the CDR3: TGTGCCAGCAGCGAGGGACCCTCAACTAATGAAAAACTGTTTTTT. Translated, it gives CASSEGPSTNEKLFF. The full variable domain, rest sourced from reference TRBV9 and TRBJ1-4, is DSGVTQTPKHLITATGQRVTLRCSPRSGDLSVYWYQQSLDQGLQFLIQYYNGEERAKGNILERFSAQQFPDLHSELNLSSLELGDSALYFCASSEGPSTNEKLFFGSGTQLSVL.

Only a few counts were recorded for this clone. The gene calls are TRBV5-1 and TRBJ2-1; 11 positions agree with TRBD1. The ends lost 2 bases at V and 8 bases at J; junction bases unmatched: 9. Germline CDR1 SGHRS, CDR2 YFSETQ. There are 16 residues in the CDR3. Here the CDR3 DNA reads TGCGCCAGCAGCTTTAACGGACAGGGGGCTGTCGATGAGCAGTTCTTC. It encodes CASSFNGQGAVDEQFF.

The chain joins TRBV28 to TRBJ1-4; 7 nucleotides align to TRBD1. The CDR3 consists of 16 residues. CDR1 and CDR2 (germline): MDHEN, SYDVKM. The trim removed 5 bases at V and 7 bases at J, leaving 13 bases unmatched. CDR3 sequence: CASSPYDRVGVEKLFF. In DNA form, the CDR3 reads TGTGCCAGCAGTCCCTACGACAGGGTCGGGGTTGAAAAACTGTTTTTT. The whole variable domain, remainder taken from reference TRBV28 and TRBJ1-4, is DVKVTQSSRYLVKRTGEKVFLECVQDMDHENMFWYRQDPGLGLRLIYFSYDVKMKEKGDIPEGYSVSREKKERFSLILESASTNQTSMYLCASSPYDRVGVEKLFFGSGTQLSVL.

The V gene is TRBV6-6, the J gene TRBJ1-2; no clear D. V was trimmed by 5 bases and J by 1 base, leaving 11 bases between them. This CDR3 region has 14 residues. Looked up from germline, CDR1 is MNHNY and CDR2 is SVGAGI (reference sequence). DNA for the CDR3: TGTGCCAGCAGTAAGGACGCTGGTAACTATGGCTACACCTTC. Protein product: CASSKDAGNYGYTF.

The V and J genes are TRBV6-6 and TRBJ1-3, with D possibly TRBD1 on 5 matching bases. The CDR3 runs 14 residues. Per germline, CDR1 MNHNY and CDR2 SVGAGI (reference sequence). V lost 8 bases, J lost 0 bases, and 11 bases lay in between. CDR3 nucleotides: TGTGCCAGCGTTGGGGGACTCTCTGGAAACACCATATATTTT. Amino acids: CASVGGLSGNTIYF.

J is TRBJ2-1 and V is TRBV28; perhaps TRBD1 as D (6 bases). Germline V gives CDR1 MDHEN, CDR2 SYDVKM. The CDR3 length is 17 residues. V was clipped by 3 bases and J by 4 bases, with 19 bases between them. The CDR3 spells CASSFGWGRVRYNEQFF. In nucleotides, the CDR3 is TGTGCCAGCAGTTTCGGTTGGGGGCGCGTCCGATACAATGAGCAGTTCTTC.

This clone was detected many times. This sample also contains other DNA sequences that code for the same CDR3. The chain carries TRBV7-9 and TRBJ1-5; TRBD1 might be the D (6 bases). The CDR3 totals 14 residues. Germline loops: CDR1 SEHNR, CDR2 FQNEAQ (reference sequence). The V gene lost 3 bases and the J gene lost 4 bases, with 10 bases spanning the gap. CDR3: CASSFGTGNQPQHF. CDR3 nucleotide sequence: TGTGCCAGCAGCTTTGGTACAGGGAATCAGCCCCAGCATTTT.

CDR3 DNA sequence: TGTGCCAGTAGGGGACCGGGACAGTTTTCCGTTGAAGCTTTCTTT. It is translated as CASRGPGQFSVEAFF. The rearrangement links TRBV19 to TRBJ1-1; 7 nucleotides line up with TRBD1. Trimming cost V 6 bases and J 7 bases; bases outside gene matches: 14. This CDR3 is 15 amino acids long. CDR1 LNHDA and CDR2 SQIVND come from the germline V gene (reference sequence).

The rearrangement links TRBV27 to TRBJ2-5; TRBD2 matches at 15 bases. Germline assignment: CDR1 MNHEY and CDR2 SMNVEV (reference sequence). The CDR3 sequence is 16 residues long. V was pared by 5 bases and J by 4 bases, with 5 bases of the junction left unmatched. The CDR3 coding sequence is TGTGCCAGCAGTCAGGGACTAGCGGGAGGTCGAGAGACCCAGTACTTC. Amino acid sequence: CASSQGLAGGRETQYF.

CDR3 in DNA: TGTGCCAGCAGCTTAGAACTTACGGATACGCAGTATTTT. This encodes CASSLELTDTQYF. V and J are TRBV7-2 and TRBJ2-3; D ambiguous. In germline, CDR1 is SGHTA, CDR2 FQGNSA. The V gene lost 1 base and the J gene lost 6 bases, with 8 bases spanning the gap. The CDR3 covers 13 residues.

The chain couples TRBV10-3 to TRBJ2-2; possible D gene TRBD1, 6 bases. The length of the CDR3 is 18 residues. Trimming removed 6 bases from V and 1 base from J, with 21 bases in between. Per the germline V gene, CDR1 is ENHRY and CDR2 is SYGVKD. CDR3 protein: CAIRGPAQGLGNTGELFF. CDR3 coding DNA: TGTGCCATCAGGGGGCCTGCACAGGGCTTGGGGAACACCGGGGAGCTGTTTTTT.

The chain joins TRBV6-1 to TRBJ2-7; D is tentatively TRBD1 or TRBD2 (5 bases each). Germline values: CDR1 MNHNS, CDR2 SASEGT. Trimming left V 4 bases short and J 0 bases short, with 19 bases between. The CDR3 consists of 17 residues. The CDR3 sequence is CASSVNQDGASSYEQYF. The CDR3 bases are TGTGCCAGCAGTGTAAACCAAGACGGGGCGAGCTCCTACGAGCAGTACTTC.

This clone was found a few times. This chain uses TRBV30 with TRBJ1-1; 9 nucleotides match TRBD1. The CDR3 spans 17 residues. J gave up 0 bases and V 1 base, and 9 bases lay outside the gene matches. Germline CDR1 reads GTSNPN; CDR2 reads SVGIG (reference sequence). The CDR3 DNA is TGTGCCTGGAGTGCGAGTGGGACAGGGAGGGTGAACACTGAAGCTTTCTTT. Protein: CAWSASGTGRVNTEAFF.

This clone has just one count. The gene calls are TRBV5-5 and TRBJ1-2; D perhaps matches TRBD1 (5 bases). This CDR3 has 13 residues. In germline, CDR1 is SGHKS, CDR2 YYEKEE (reference sequence). V dropped 7 bases and J dropped 6 bases, with 16 bases sitting between them. The CDR3 sequence: CASGSTGVDGYTF. CDR3 coding DNA: TGTGCCAGCGGATCAACGGGGGTAGATGGCTACACCTTC.